These T cell receptor beta chains were read from a single sample in a study of blood T cell repertoires in COVID-19. TCRdb's copy holds only in-frame clones and misses some; the assay was immunoSEQ multiplex PCR. Of over 40,000 clones in the sample, just over 85% were seen once. The sequenced sample consisted of peripheral blood. Receptor source: a man older than 75 with acute or convalescent COVID-19. CDR3s include the opening cysteine and the closing phenylalanine or tryptophan. A D gene is named only where the DNA matches it firmly. Only some rows state a clone size, as once, few, many or a class for expanded clones.

- - TRBJ1-1 TRBV5-1 CASSLATAPPLNTEAFF TGCGCCAGCAGCTTGGCAACAGCTCCCCCCCTGAACACTGAAGCTTTCTTT
- - TRBJ2-3 TRBV21-1 CASSKAWTGAIGGGTDTQYF TGTGCCAGCAGCAAAGCGTGGACAGGGGCCATCGGCGGAGGCACAGATACGCAGTATTTT
- - TRBJ1-2 TRBV18 CASSGGVNYGYTF TGTGCCAGCTCGGGAGGGGTTAACTATGGCTACACCTTC
- TRBD2 TRBJ2-3 TRBV9 CASSFPSGGPADTQYF TGTGCCAGCAGCTTCCCTAGCGGGGGACCGGCAGATACGCAGTATTTT
few TRBD2 TRBJ2-1 TRBV15 CATSRDGGRLAELSSYNEQFF TGTGCCACCAGCAGAGATGGGGGGAGACTAGCGGAGCTGAGCTCCTACAATGAGCAGTTCTTC
- TRBD2 TRBJ2-3 TRBV7-3 CASAPAGGPTDTQYF TGTGCCAGCGCCCCAGCGGGGGGGCCGACAGATACGCAGTATTTT
- TRBD1 TRBJ2-1 TRBV5-1 CASSLGPADRGEQFF TGCGCCAGCAGCTTGGGCCCCGCAGACAGGGGGGAGCAGTTCTTC
- - TRBJ2-2 TRBV2 CASRLEATGELFF TGTGCCAGCAGGCTCGAAGCCACCGGGGAGCTGTTTTTT
few TRBD1 TRBJ1-3 TRBV5-4 CASSREAQGAGGNTIYF TGTGCCAGCAGTCGGGAGGCACAGGGGGCGGGCGGAAACACCATATATTTT
- TRBD1 TRBJ2-3 TRBV12-5 CASGLLQGVAYTDTQYF TGTGCTAGTGGTTTGCTCCAGGGGGTCGCCTACACAGATACGCAGTATTTT
- - TRBJ2-7 TRBV3-1/TRBV3-2 CASSQYSTGSRYEQYF TGTGCCAGCAGCCAATATAGTACAGGGAGTCGGTACGAGCAGTACTTC
- - TRBJ2-1 TRBV6-5 CASSTSPSSYNEQFF TGTGCCAGCAGTACCTCACCGAGCTCCTACAATGAGCAGTTCTTC
- TRBD1 TRBJ1-2 TRBV5-1 CASSSGDRGPWDGYTF TGCGCCAGCAGCTCGGGTGACAGGGGGCCCTGGGATGGCTACACCTTC
- TRBD2 TRBJ2-1 TRBV5-1 CASRASGGEQFF TGCGCCAGCAGGGCTAGCGGTGGTGAGCAGTTCTTC
- - TRBJ1-3 TRBV9 CASSTNLGRGGNTIYF TGTGCCAGCAGCACAAATCTAGGGCGAGGGGGAAACACCATATATTTT